The 26 T cell receptor beta chains given below trace back to one sample, sequenced in a study of cytomegalovirus exposure and HLA in healthy donors (dated by TCRdb to about 2017). Library preparation used the immunoSEQ multiplex PCR assay. The multiplex PCR relied on a mix of 60 forward primers for TCR Vbeta segments and 13 reverse primers for TCR Jbeta segments. TCRdb retrieved this table from immuneACCESS and kept in-frame rearrangements only. Not all clones are present; in checked studies, unresolved V genes account for under half, and no reason is known for the remainder. The sample contains under 140,000 clones, around 76% of them found a single time. Roughly an eighth of the sample belongs to the ten largest clones. Sequencing was done on a sample of PBMCs. The source of these receptors is a man aged 25-45 years in good health and CMV-seropositive.

The chain has TRBV28 and TRBJ2-3, with TRBD1 matching over 9 bases. V shed 2 bases, J shed 6 bases, and the junction held 6 bases outside the gene matches. The CDR3 loop spans 15 amino acids. In germline, CDR1 is MDHEN, CDR2 SYDVKM. Here the CDR3 DNA reads TGTGCCAGCAGTTTAACACAGGGGGCGTTGGATACGCAGTATTTT. Translation: CASSLTQGALDTQYF.

This clone was found a few times. The chain employs TRBV19 and TRBJ2-7; 8 bases align to TRBD1. The germline V gene encodes CDR1 LNHDA and CDR2 SQIVND (reference sequence). The CDR3 sequence is 15 residues long. Trimming cost V 7 bases and J 2 bases; bases outside gene matches: 10. CDR3 nucleotides: TGTGCCAGTACCCTCCGGACAGGGCAGACCTACGAGCAGTACTTC. This sequence encodes CASTLRTGQTYEQYF.

This clone was detected a few times. V and J are TRBV7-9 and TRBJ1-2; D unclear. V shed 5 bases and J shed 7 bases, with 8 bases lying between them. The germline V gene encodes CDR1 SEHNR and CDR2 FQNEAQ (reference sequence). The CDR3 has 11 amino acids. The CDR3 nucleotides read TGTGCCAGCAGCGCGGTGGCTGGCTACACCTTC. It codes for CASSAVAGYTF.

This chain joins TRBV4-3 and TRBJ1-3, with D possibly being TRBD1 (6 bases). The germline CDR1 and CDR2 sequences are LGHNA and YSLEER. V was trimmed by 5 bases and J by 3 bases, leaving 17 bases between them. This CDR3 is 16 amino acids long. In DNA form, the CDR3 reads TGCGCCAGCAGCTCCCAGACAGGTAGTAATGGAAACACCATATATTTT. Translating it yields CASSSQTGSNGNTIYF.

This chain joins TRBV5-1 and TRBJ2-5, with D possibly matching TRBD1 (6 bases). The DNA end is a closer match to TRBJ2-7, so the J assignment may be wrong. Germline V gives CDR1 SGHRS, CDR2 YFSETQ. This CDR3 is built from 15 residues. The CDR3 DNA reads TGCGCCAGCAGCCCGTGGGACAAGGGGACCTACGAGCAGTACTTC. The encoded protein is CASSPWDKGTYEQYF.

The chain is built from TRBV7-8 and TRBJ1-2, with 11 bases matching TRBD1. CDR1 and CDR2 (germline): SGHVS, FQNEAQ. The CDR3 consists of 17 residues. Germline trimming cut 0 bases from V and 8 bases from J; bases unmatched to any gene: 11. CDR3 protein: CASSLAGPGTGGEGYTF. For the CDR3, the DNA is TGTGCCAGCAGCTTAGCAGGCCCCGGGACAGGGGGAGAAGGCTACACCTTC.

The gene calls are TRBV11-2 and TRBJ2-3, with TRBD2 matching 12 bases. V was clipped by 3 bases and J by 2 bases; unmatched bases: 6. CDR1 and CDR2 (germline): SGHAT, FQNNGV. CDR3 length: 17 amino acids. The CDR3 loop reads CASSLELAGGYTDTQYF. CDR3 nucleotides: TGTGCCAGCAGCTTGGAGCTAGCGGGGGGGTACACAGATACGCAGTATTTT.

The rearrangement links TRBV28 to TRBJ1-5; 9 bases are a match to TRBD1. Germline-derived CDR1 and CDR2 are MDHEN and SYDVKM. The CDR3 consists of 14 residues. J lost 6 bases, V lost 5 bases, and 5 bases had no gene match. The CDR3 coding sequence is TGTGCCAGCAGTGTCGGACAGGGGAGTCAGCCCCAGCATTTT. It is translated as CASSVGQGSQPQHF.

The chain carries TRBV5-1 and TRBJ2-2; TRBD1 matches at 9 bases. CDR1 is SGHRS, CDR2 YFSETQ, per germline. The V segment lost 5 bases and the J segment 4 bases; nucleotides outside the gene matches: 6. This CDR3 contains 15 residues. CDR3 nucleotide sequence: TGCGCCAGCAGTCAGGGGACAGGGCCCACCGGGGAGCTGTTTTTT. Amino acid sequence: CASSQGTGPTGELFF.

This clone was observed a handful of times. This chain links TRBV6-4 with TRBJ2-3; D uncertain. From germline, CDR1 is MRHNA and CDR2 SNTAGT. This CDR3 has 14 residues. Trimming removed 7 bases at V and 0 bases at J, with 11 bases between. CDR3 loop: CASIGPSSTDTQYF. The CDR3 DNA reads TGTGCCAGCATTGGGCCTTCGAGCACAGATACGCAGTATTTT.

CDR3 nucleotide sequence: TGTGCCAGCAGGGACAGGGAGGGAACTAATGAAAAACTGTTTTTT. Translating gives CASRDREGTNEKLFF. This chain uses TRBV7-2 with TRBJ1-4; 8 nucleotides agree with TRBD1. Trimming removed 6 bases from V and 1 base from J; junction bases left unmatched: 4. This CDR3 spans 15 amino acids. The germline CDR1 and CDR2 sequences are SGHTA and FQGNSA.

The chain links TRBV15 to TRBJ1-4; 7 positions match TRBD1. Germline assignment: CDR1 LNHNV and CDR2 YYDKDF (reference sequence). The CDR3 totals 14 residues. Losses at the gene ends were 5 bases for V and 8 bases for J; bases not matched to a gene: 8. This CDR3 reads CATSRGQGEEKLFF. The CDR3, as DNA: TGTGCCACCAGCCGAGGTCAGGGGGAGGAAAAACTGTTTTTT. Full variable domain (outside the CDR3, taken from reference TRBV15 and TRBJ1-4): DAMVIQNPRYQVTQFGKPVTLSCSQTLNHNVMYWYQQKSSQAPKLLFHYYDKDFNNEADTPDNFQSRRPNTSFCFLDIRSPGLGDTAMYLCATSRGQGEEKLFFGSGTQLSVL.

A note on this clone: It is unclear where the CDR3 begins or ends on the DNA, so no DNA is shown, and the CDR3 is as TCRdb lists it. The V call is TRBV27, the J call TRBJ2-5; TRBD1 is taken as the D call from the table, unchecked against the DNA. Germline-derived CDR1 and CDR2 are MNHEY and SMNVEV (reference sequence). The CDR3 contains 10 residues when both ends are counted. The CDR3 region is CATPVGRGNF.

The rearrangement links TRBV11-2 to TRBJ2-3, with 7 bases aligning to TRBD1. This CDR3 contains 15 residues. J lost 3 bases, V lost 3 bases, and 6 bases had no gene match. Germline V gene sequence: CDR1 SGHAT, CDR2 FQNNGV. CDR3 protein: CASSFRTGETDTQYF. The CDR3 bases are TGTGCCAGCAGCTTCCGTACAGGGGAAACAGATACGCAGTATTTT.

This chain joins TRBV9 and TRBJ2-1; 8 bases are shared with TRBD2. Unmatched junction bases numbered 7, after V lost 0 bases and J lost 8 bases. Germline loops: CDR1 SGDLS, CDR2 YYNGEE. This CDR3 spans 15 amino acids. CDR3 residues: CASSVGGAGGHEQFF. The CDR3 DNA follows: TGTGCCAGCAGCGTAGGGGGGGCGGGGGGTCATGAGCAGTTCTTC. Looking up the rest from reference TRBV9 and TRBJ2-1 gives the full variable domain: DSGVTQTPKHLITATGQRVTLRCSPRSGDLSVYWYQQSLDQGLQFLIQYYNGEERAKGNILERFSAQQFPDLHSELNLSSLELGDSALYFCASSVGGAGGHEQFFGPGTRLTVL.

This sequence joins TRBV19 and TRBJ1-2; D is possibly TRBD1 (5 bases). Deletions cut 4 bases from V and 6 bases from J, with 15 bases between. The CDR3 is 14 residues long. The germline V gene has CDR1 LNHDA and CDR2 SQIVND (reference sequence). In DNA, the CDR3 is TGTGCCAGTAGTACGCCCATCGACAGCCATGGCTACACCTTC. This codes for CASSTPIDSHGYTF.

This clone was detected only a few times. This chain links TRBV9 with TRBJ1-2, with 11 bases identical to TRBD1. The CDR3 is 16 amino acids. The germline V gene has CDR1 SGDLS and CDR2 YYNGEE. The V gene end was trimmed by 0 bases and the J gene end by 5 bases; junction bases not matched to a gene: 6. The DNA of the CDR3 is TGTGCCAGCAGCGTAGGTGGGACAGGGGGGATTTATGGCTACACCTTC. This translates into CASSVGGTGGIYGYTF.

The rearrangement uses TRBV27 and TRBJ2-1; 11 bases line up with TRBD2. Germline V CDR1 and CDR2: MNHEY, SMNVEV (reference sequence). This CDR3 region has 14 residues. Trimming cost V 8 bases and J 9 bases; bases outside gene matches: 9. The CDR3 here is CASRPSGGQGEQFF. Here the CDR3 DNA reads TGTGCCAGCCGTCCTAGCGGGGGGCAGGGTGAGCAGTTCTTC.

This chain uses TRBV25-1 with TRBJ1-2; 7 bases match TRBD1. With 8 bases clipped from V and 2 bases from J, the junction kept 8 bases outside the gene matches. Germline CDR1 reads MGHDK; CDR2 reads SYGVNS. This CDR3 is built from 14 residues. CDR3 nucleotide sequence: TGTGCCAGCTCGCGGGACAGCGTAAACTATGGCTACACCTTC. This translates into CASSRDSVNYGYTF.

The gene calls are TRBV29-1 and TRBJ2-7; 7 bases align to TRBD1. The germline V gene encodes CDR1 SQVTM and CDR2 ANQGSEA. Losses at the gene ends were 6 bases for V and 5 bases for J; bases not matched to a gene: 13. The CDR3 extends over 14 amino acids. CDR3 region: CSVRDRVGLHEQYF. The CDR3 region has the DNA TGCAGCGTACGAGACAGGGTTGGTTTGCACGAGCAGTACTTC.

Only a few counts were recorded for this clone. The rearrangement links TRBV28 to TRBJ1-2; TRBD1 is a possible D gene (5 bases). CDR3 length: 13 residues. With 8 bases removed from V and 4 bases from J, the gap between germline ends came to 14 bases. The germline V gene has CDR1 MDHEN and CDR2 SYDVKM. The DNA of the CDR3 is TGTGCCAGCGAGGAGGGACCCCGCTATGGCTACACCTTC. It specifies CASEEGPRYGYTF.

The chain combines TRBV5-1 with TRBJ2-3, with TRBD1 identical over 9 bases. The V gene's germline CDR1 is SGHRS and CDR2 YFSETQ. The CDR3 length is 15 residues. J was trimmed by 0 bases and V by 4 bases; bases with no gene match: 3. CDR3 in amino acids: CASSQGTGSTDTQYF. In DNA, the CDR3 is TGCGCCAGCAGCCAGGGGACAGGGAGCACAGATACGCAGTATTTT.

This chain uses TRBV2 with TRBJ1-6; possible D gene TRBD1, 6 bases. Looked up from germline, CDR1 is SNHLY and CDR2 is FYNNEI. Trimming took 8 bases from V and 7 from J, leaving 18 bases between them. This CDR3 has 15 residues. The CDR3 DNA reads as TGTGCCAGCGTCGCTCGAACAGGGTGGAATTCACCCCTCCACTTT. Its translation: CASVARTGWNSPLHF. The whole variable domain, filled in from reference TRBV2 and TRBJ1-6, reads EPEVTQTPSHQVTQMGQEVILRCVPISNHLYFYWYRQILGQKVEFLVSFYNNEISEKSEIFDDQFSVERPDGSNFTLKIRSTKLEDSAMYFCASVARTGWNSPLHFGNGTRLTVT.

The chain links TRBV6-5 to TRBJ2-2; TRBD1 matches 7 bases. In germline, CDR1 is MNHEY, CDR2 SVGAGI. CDR3 length: 16 residues. The V and J ends lost 4 bases and 5 bases, in that order; junction bases with no gene match: 10. In DNA form, the CDR3 reads TGTGCCAGCAGTTTGGGGACAGACCTCAGGACCGGGGAGCTGTTTTTT. This sequence encodes CASSLGTDLRTGELFF.

This chain joins TRBV19 and TRBJ1-5; D may be TRBD1 (5 bases). Germline values: CDR1 LNHDA, CDR2 SQIVND (reference sequence). V was clipped by 9 bases and J by 4 bases, with 19 bases between them. This CDR3 is 15 amino acids long. CDR3 bases: TGTGCCAGCAAGCCCTATGACAGCCCAAATCAGCCCCAGCATTTT. Protein product: CASKPYDSPNQPQHF.

This chain uses TRBV5-1 with TRBJ1-6, with 7 nucleotides matching TRBD1. Germline-derived CDR1 and CDR2 are SGHRS and YFSETQ. V gave up 3 bases and J gave up 7 bases; unmatched junction bases: 4. This CDR3 contains 14 residues. The CDR3 DNA follows: TGCGCCAGCAGCTCCCTGGGACAGAATTCACCCCTCCACTTT. Amino acid sequence: CASSSLGQNSPLHF.